This entry lists 29 T cell receptor beta chains sequenced from one sample in a study of blood T cells in healthy people across ages. The second PCR ran about 6 to 11 cycles with a sample-barcoded 5' primer and J-beta primers. TCRdb recomputed calls from the 5' RACE reads with MiXCR, one row per CDR3 protein. Among over 500,000 distinct CDR3 sequences listed, under 65% were seen once. The source material was blood. All receptors come from a woman of 80 years or more in good health.

This clonotype has at least ten counts. V is TRBV27 and J is TRBJ2-5, with TRBD2 matching 7 bases. The CDR3 is 16 residues long. Per germline, CDR1 MNHEY and CDR2 SMNVEV (reference sequence). With V trimmed by 8 bases and J by 2 bases, 14 bases remained unmatched. Here the CDR3 DNA reads TGTGCCAGCTCTCTCCTCGGGGGGTTTCGGCAAGAGACCCAGTACTTC. Translating it yields CASSLLGGFRQETQYF.

DNA for the CDR3: TGTGCCAGCAGCCAAGAGGGCAGCGGAGAGACCCAGTACTTC. This sequence encodes CASSQEGSGETQYF. V is TRBV14 and J is TRBJ2-5, with a possible D match to TRBD2 (5 bases). V shed 0 bases and J shed 4 bases, with 9 bases lying between them. This CDR3 region has 14 residues. Germline V gives CDR1 SGHDN, CDR2 FVKESK.

This chain uses TRBV11-2 with TRBJ2-7; the D gene is possibly TRBD1 (8 bases). V was pared by 2 bases and J by 3 bases, with 23 bases between. The CDR3 has 18 residues. CDR1 and CDR2 (germline): SGHAT, FQNNGV. CDR3 sequence reads: CASSLTGGGQTSFYEQYF. The CDR3 nucleotides are TGTGCCAGCAGCTTAACAGGGGGGGGACAGACAAGTTTCTACGAGCAGTACTTC.

This clonotype was found a few times. One base away lies a much larger clone, so this may be a sequencing read error. This chain joins TRBV20-1 and TRBJ2-1; TRBD2 is a possible D gene (6 bases). Germline assignment: CDR1 DFQATT and CDR2 SNEGSKA (reference sequence). The CDR3 spans 16 residues. CDR3 sequence (DNA): TGCAGTGCTAGACGCCAATCGGGGACTGTTTACAGTGAGCAGTTCTTC. Translation: CSARRQSGTVYSEQFF.

This rearrangement joins TRBV20-1 to TRBJ1-5, with a weak D call TRBD1 (5 bases). The germline V and J ends were trimmed by 0 bases and 6 bases, with 12 bases remaining between them. The CDR3 is 14 residues long. In germline, CDR1 is DFQATT, CDR2 SNEGSKA (reference sequence). This chain's CDR3 is CSARDVGAAQPQHF. The CDR3 nucleotides are TGCAGTGCTAGAGATGTCGGGGCGGCTCAGCCCCAGCATTTT.

V and J are TRBV4-2 and TRBJ1-6; no firm D call. CDR3 length: 12 amino acids. The V end was cut by 2 bases, the J end by 8 bases, with 4 bases between. Germline CDR1 reads LGHNA; CDR2 reads YNFKEQ. DNA of the CDR3: TGTGCCAGCAGCCAACTCCATTCACCCCTCCACTTT. Translating it yields CASSQLHSPLHF.

The gene calls are TRBV7-3 and TRBJ2-1, with 7 bases lining up with TRBD2. CDR1 is SGHTA and CDR2 is FQGTGA in the germline V gene. The CDR3 loop spans 13 amino acids. With V trimmed by 5 bases and J by 10 bases, 8 bases remained unmatched. As DNA, the CDR3 is TGTGCCAGCAGCGTAAGGGCGGGGGTGGAGCAGTTCTTC. Its translation is CASSVRAGVEQFF.

The genes are TRBV7-2 and TRBJ2-1, with D unclear. The CDR3 has 18 residues. V lost 7 bases, J lost 1 base, and 23 bases lay in between. Per the germline V gene, CDR1 is SGHTA and CDR2 is FQGNSA. In DNA form, the CDR3 reads TGTGCCAGCACCCCGAGGAACTTAGGGTCTGGGTCCTACAATGAGCAGTTCTTC. Its translation: CASTPRNLGSGSYNEQFF. Complete variable domain (other parts from reference TRBV7-2 and TRBJ2-1): GAGVSQSPSNKVTEKGKDVELRCDPISGHTALYWYRQSLGQGLEFLIYFQGNSAPDKSGLPSDRFSAERTGGSVSTLTIQRTQQEDSAVYLCASTPRNLGSGSYNEQFFGPGTRLTVL.

About this clonotype: Possible read error: a much larger clone is one base away. The rearrangement uses TRBV11-3 and TRBJ2-7, with D possibly called TRBD1 or TRBD2 (5 bases each). The CDR3 length is 15 residues. Germline V gene lookup returns CDR1 SGHNT and CDR2 YENEEA. The CDR3: CTSSLGRVFSYEQYF. CDR3 nucleotides: TGTACCAGCAGCTTGGGGCGGGTTTTCTCCTACGAGCAGTACTTC.

At least ten counts were recorded for this clonotype. The rearrangement uses TRBV5-1 and TRBJ2-5, with 13 bases lining up with TRBD2. This CDR3 is 19 amino acids long. From germline, CDR1 is SGHRS and CDR2 YFSETQ. J gave up 6 bases and V 0 bases, and 14 bases lay outside the gene matches. Here the CDR3 reads CASSLEELAGGPVYQTQYF. DNA of the CDR3: TGCGCCAGCAGCTTGGAGGAACTAGCGGGAGGGCCGGTGTATCAGACCCAGTACTTC.

This sequence joins TRBV5-1 and TRBJ2-5, with 7 bases identical to TRBD1. Germline V gene data show CDR1 as SGHRS and CDR2 as YFSETQ. The V segment lost 4 bases and the J segment 3 bases; nucleotides outside the gene matches: 6. The CDR3 is made up of 14 amino acids. CDR3 in amino acids: CASSQGTAEETQYF. The CDR3 region has the DNA TGCGCCAGCAGCCAAGGGACAGCTGAAGAGACCCAGTACTTC.

Worth noting for this clonotype: This sequence may be a read error, since a much larger clone differs from it by one base. The rearrangement joins TRBV12-3 or TRBV12-4 to TRBJ2-5, with TRBD2 identical over 10 bases. The J call may be in error: the DNA end matches TRBJ2-7 better. This CDR3 comprises 14 residues. CDR3: CASSVTSGVAEQYF. The CDR3 nucleotides are TGTGCCAGCAGTGTAACTAGCGGGGTTGCCGAGCAGTACTTC.

The genes are TRBV28 and TRBJ2-1, with TRBD2 identical over 15 bases. This CDR3 is built from 18 residues. The germline CDR1 and CDR2 sequences are MDHEN and SYDVKM. Unmatched junction bases numbered 9, after V lost 6 bases and J lost 3 bases. DNA of the CDR3: TGTGCCAGCAGAGGGACTAGCGGGAGGCCACCGCTCTACAATGAGCAGTTCTTC. Its protein product is CASRGTSGRPPLYNEQFF.

In this sample, this clonotype turned up many times. V and J are TRBV5-1 and TRBJ2-5; 9 bases are shared with TRBD1. The length of the CDR3 is 15 residues. The germline V gene has CDR1 SGHRS and CDR2 YFSETQ. V trimming: 3 bases; J trimming: 5 bases; junction bases outside the gene matches: 8. The CDR3 spells CASSSYRGPEETQYF. In DNA, the CDR3 is TGCGCCAGCAGCTCGTACAGGGGGCCCGAGGAGACCCAGTACTTC.

The rearrangement links TRBV6-4 to TRBJ2-7; 9 bases fit TRBD2. This CDR3 comprises 15 residues. Germline CDR1 reads MRHNA; CDR2 reads SNTAGT. Trimming took 10 bases from V and 1 from J; bases not matched to a gene: 11. The CDR3: CATTGPSGASYEQYF. DNA for the CDR3: TGTGCCACCACGGGTCCTAGCGGGGCATCCTACGAGCAGTACTTC.

This chain connects TRBV4-3 to TRBJ1-2, with D hard to call. The CDR3 extends over 15 amino acids. CDR1 and CDR2 (germline): LGHNA, YSLEER. V was shortened by 0 bases and J by 3 bases, with 11 bases between the two germline ends. CDR3 protein: CASSQEGGAYYGYTF. The CDR3 coding sequence is TGCGCCAGCAGCCAAGAAGGAGGCGCCTACTATGGCTACACCTTC.

The genes are TRBV20-1 and TRBJ2-5, with 11 bases fitting TRBD2. Germline V gives CDR1 DFQATT, CDR2 SNEGSKA (reference sequence). Germline trimming cut 5 bases from V and 2 bases from J; bases unmatched to any gene: 1. The CDR3 consists of 13 residues. This chain's CDR3 is CSAWTSGQETQYF. CDR3 coding DNA: TGCAGTGCTTGGACTAGCGGGCAAGAGACCCAGTACTTC.

The chain couples TRBV29-1 to TRBJ2-7; 9 positions match TRBD1. CDR1 and CDR2 (germline): SQVTM, ANQGSEA. This CDR3 has 14 residues. With 5 bases clipped from V and 0 bases from J, the junction kept 5 bases outside the gene matches. CDR3 region: CSVWGTGSSYEQYF. The CDR3 DNA reads as TGCAGCGTTTGGGGGACAGGGAGCTCCTACGAGCAGTACTTC.

This sequence joins TRBV12-3 or TRBV12-4 and TRBJ2-7; possible D gene TRBD2, 6 bases. The CDR3 has 14 residues. V was clipped by 5 bases and J by 4 bases, with 15 bases between them. DNA of the CDR3: TGTGCCAGCAGTGTAAGTAGCGGAGTTTACGAGCAGTACTTC. It is translated as CASSVSSGVYEQYF.

About this clonotype: Just one base apart from a much larger clone, this may be a read error. CDR3 nucleotides: TGTGCCAGCAGGCGGGGACTCCGCAATGAGCAGTTCTTC. Translation: CASRRGLRNEQFF. V and J are TRBV6-5 and TRBJ2-1; possible D gene TRBD2, 6 bases. The CDR3 has 13 amino acids. The V end was cut by 6 bases, the J end by 6 bases, with 12 bases between. Germline V gives CDR1 MNHEY, CDR2 SVGAGI.

This clonotype was seen a few times. The chain combines TRBV20-1 with TRBJ2-1; 8 bases align to TRBD2. CDR1 DFQATT and CDR2 SNEGSKA come from the germline V gene (reference sequence). The CDR3 runs to 15 residues. V lost 2 bases and J lost 9; bases outside the gene matches: 12. CDR3 coding DNA: TGCAGTGCTAGACCTGGGACTAGGGATGGTGGTGAGCAGTTCTTC. It translates to CSARPGTRDGGEQFF.

Concerning this clonotype: One base away lies a much larger clone, so this may be a sequencing read error. The chain uses TRBV5-6 and TRBJ2-1; perhaps D is TRBD1 or TRBD2 (5 bases each). Trimming left V 0 bases short and J 10 bases short, with 17 bases between. This CDR3 comprises 15 residues. Germline V lookup: CDR1 SGHDT, CDR2 YYEEEE. The CDR3 is CASSLGGASPYEQFF. The CDR3 nucleotides are TGTGCCAGCAGCTTGGGAGGGGCATCCCCCTACGAGCAGTTCTTC.

This clonotype was counted at least ten times. This rearrangement joins TRBV24-1 to TRBJ2-3, with TRBD2 matching 10 bases. The trim removed 3 bases at V and 3 bases at J, leaving 5 bases unmatched. Germline V gene sequence: CDR1 KGHDR, CDR2 SFDVKD. There are 16 residues in the CDR3. CDR3 nucleotides: TGTGCCACCAGTGATGCCTCAGCGGGAGGGACAGATACGCAGTATTTT. Protein sequence: CATSDASAGGTDTQYF.

As to this clonotype: A much larger clone lies a single base off, so this may be a read error. The chain employs TRBV27 and TRBJ2-1; unclear D gene. Germline CDR1 MNHEY, CDR2 SMNVEV (reference sequence). The CDR3 totals 12 residues. CDR3 in amino acids: CASSFRYNKQFF. The CDR3 nucleotides read TGTGCCAGCAGTTTCAGATACAATAAGCAGTTCTTC.

This clonotype was found many times. CDR3 sequence (DNA): TGTGCCATCAGCCTAGCGGGGTATGAGCAGTACTTC. Translating gives CAISLAGYEQYF. V gene TRBV10-3 combines with J gene TRBJ2-7, with TRBD2 matching over 9 bases. CDR1 and CDR2 (germline): ENHRY, SYGVKD. The CDR3 length is 12 residues. V was pared by 6 bases and J by 7 bases, with 4 bases of the junction left unmatched.

This rearrangement joins TRBV24-1 to TRBJ2-2; D not resolved. The CDR3 is made up of 14 amino acids. The V end lost 9 bases, the J end lost 1 base, and 11 bases lay between the germline ends. Germline V CDR1 and CDR2: KGHDR, SFDVKD. The CDR3 loop is CATGPELNTGELFF. CDR3 nucleotide sequence: TGTGCCACCGGCCCGGAGTTGAACACCGGGGAGCTGTTTTTT.

This clonotype has a handful of counts. With a much larger clone just one base away, this may be a read error. The rearrangement joins TRBV29-1 to TRBJ2-5, with D unclear. The germline V gene has CDR1 SQVTM and CDR2 ANQGSEA. The CDR3 consists of 10 residues. V lost 6 bases, J lost 11 bases, and 13 bases lay in between. CDR3 nucleotide sequence: TGCAGCGTCGCAACGGGTGAGCAGTACTTC. This gives the protein CSVATGEQYF.

This clonotype has at least ten counts. The rearrangement uses TRBV20-1 and TRBJ2-5, with a weak D call TRBD1 (6 bases). Germline values: CDR1 DFQATT, CDR2 SNEGSKA (reference sequence). CDR3 length equals 13 residues. V was clipped by 1 base and J by 4 bases, with 10 bases between them. The DNA for the CDR3 is TGCAGTGCTAGAGTTCAGGGGCGAGAGACCCAGTACTTC. It specifies CSARVQGRETQYF.

Notes on this clonotype: A much larger clone lies one base from this, so it may be a read error. The chain uses TRBV7-9 and TRBJ2-3; possibly TRBD1 or TRBD2 for D (5 bases each). The CDR3 has 12 amino acids. V dropped 6 bases and J dropped 6 bases, with 10 bases sitting between them. Germline CDR1 and CDR2: SEHNR and FQNEAQ (reference sequence). This CDR3 is CASRWGSDTQYF. The CDR3 DNA sequence: TGTGCCAGCAGGTGGGGGTCGGATACGCAGTATTTT.